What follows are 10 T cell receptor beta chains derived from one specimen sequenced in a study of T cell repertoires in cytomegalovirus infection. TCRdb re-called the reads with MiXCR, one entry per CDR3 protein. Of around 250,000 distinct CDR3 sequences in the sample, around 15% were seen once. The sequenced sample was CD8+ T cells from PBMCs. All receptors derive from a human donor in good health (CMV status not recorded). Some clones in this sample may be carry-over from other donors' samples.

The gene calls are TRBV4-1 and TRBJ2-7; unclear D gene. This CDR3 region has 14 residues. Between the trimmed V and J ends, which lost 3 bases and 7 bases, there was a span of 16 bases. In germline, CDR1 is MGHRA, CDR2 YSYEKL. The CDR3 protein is CASSQAEDGREQYF. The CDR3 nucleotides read TGCGCCAGCAGCCAGGCCGAGGACGGTCGGGAGCAGTACTTC.

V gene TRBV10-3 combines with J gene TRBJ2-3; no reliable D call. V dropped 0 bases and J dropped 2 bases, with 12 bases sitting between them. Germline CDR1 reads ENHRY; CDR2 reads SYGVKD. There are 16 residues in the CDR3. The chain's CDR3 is CAISESGLQPTDTQYF. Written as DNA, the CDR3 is TGTGCCATCAGTGAGTCCGGGTTGCAGCCCACAGATACGCAGTATTTT.

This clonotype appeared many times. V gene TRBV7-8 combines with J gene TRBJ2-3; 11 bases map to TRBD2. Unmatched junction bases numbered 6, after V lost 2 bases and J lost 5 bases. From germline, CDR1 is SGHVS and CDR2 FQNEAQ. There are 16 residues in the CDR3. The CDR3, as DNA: TGTGCCAGCAGCTTATACGTAGCGGGGGGGGGAGATACGCAGTATTTT. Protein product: CASSLYVAGGGDTQYF.

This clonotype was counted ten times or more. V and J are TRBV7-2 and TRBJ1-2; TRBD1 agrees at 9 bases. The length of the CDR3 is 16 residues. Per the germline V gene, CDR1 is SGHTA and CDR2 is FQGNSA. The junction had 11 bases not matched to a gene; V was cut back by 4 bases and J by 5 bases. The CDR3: CASSYQGTGFLYGYTF. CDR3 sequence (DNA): TGTGCCAGCAGCTACCAGGGGACAGGGTTTTTATATGGCTACACCTTC.

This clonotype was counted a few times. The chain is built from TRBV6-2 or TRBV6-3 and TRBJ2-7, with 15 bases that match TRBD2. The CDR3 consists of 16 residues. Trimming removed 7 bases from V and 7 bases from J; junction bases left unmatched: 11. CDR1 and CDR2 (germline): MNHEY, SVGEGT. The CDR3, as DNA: TGTGCCAGCAAAACCAGGACTAGCGGGGGGGCCTGGGAGCAGTACTTC. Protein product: CASKTRTSGGAWEQYF.

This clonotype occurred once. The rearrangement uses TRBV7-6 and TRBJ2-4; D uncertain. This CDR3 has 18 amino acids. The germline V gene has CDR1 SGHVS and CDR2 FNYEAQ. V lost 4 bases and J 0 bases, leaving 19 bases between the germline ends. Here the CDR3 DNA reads TGTGCCAGCAGCTCTAACCCCCCTTTGGTGGAAGCCAAAAACATTCAGTACTTC. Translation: CASSSNPPLVEAKNIQYF.

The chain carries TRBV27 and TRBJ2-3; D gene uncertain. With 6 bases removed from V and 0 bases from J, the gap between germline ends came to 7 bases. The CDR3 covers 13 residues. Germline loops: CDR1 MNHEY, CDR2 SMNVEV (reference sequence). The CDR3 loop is CASSDTSTDTQYF. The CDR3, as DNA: TGTGCCAGCAGCGATACTAGCACAGATACGCAGTATTTT.

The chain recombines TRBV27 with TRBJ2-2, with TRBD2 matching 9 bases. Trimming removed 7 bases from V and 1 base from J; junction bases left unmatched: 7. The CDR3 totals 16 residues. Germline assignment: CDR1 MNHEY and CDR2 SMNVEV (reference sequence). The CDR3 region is CASTPAGGGNTGELFF. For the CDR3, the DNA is TGTGCCAGCACTCCAGCGGGGGGTGGGAACACCGGGGAGCTGTTTTTT.

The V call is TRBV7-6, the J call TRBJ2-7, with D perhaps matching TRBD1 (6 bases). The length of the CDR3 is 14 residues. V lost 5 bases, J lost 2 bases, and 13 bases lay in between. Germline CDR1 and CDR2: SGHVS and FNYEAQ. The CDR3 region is CASSPGAGTYEQYF. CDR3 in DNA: TGTGCCAGCAGCCCAGGGGCAGGGACCTACGAGCAGTACTTC.

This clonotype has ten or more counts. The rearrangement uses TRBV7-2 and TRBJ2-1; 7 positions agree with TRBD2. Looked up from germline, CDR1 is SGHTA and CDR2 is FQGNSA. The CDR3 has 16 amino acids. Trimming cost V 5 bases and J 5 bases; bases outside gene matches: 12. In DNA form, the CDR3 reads TGTGCCAGCAGCATCCGACTAGCTCTACGGAACAATGAGCAGTTCTTC. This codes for CASSIRLALRNNEQFF.